This TCR beta chain derives from a study of response to subunit inactivated influenza vaccine. This clonotype occurred many times. TCRdb reprocessed the RT-PCR reads with MiXCR, giving one entry per CDR3 protein. This sample has under 500,000 distinct CDR3 sequences, with over 9.5% found just once. The germline V gene encodes CDR1 SGDLS and CDR2 YYNGEE. Trimming pared 2 bases from V and 1 base from J, leaving 14 bases between. The CDR3 length is 16 residues. The source of this sequence is a man over 45 who received an inactivated influenza vaccine. The material sequenced was PBMCs from blood, taken 40 to 50 days after vaccination. The chain uses TRBV9 and TRBJ2-3; a weak D match, TRBD1 (5 bases). DNA for the CDR3: TGTGCCAGCAGCGTCCAGGGCGAACCGCGCACAGATACGCAGTATTTT. It specifies CASSVQGEPRTDTQYF.